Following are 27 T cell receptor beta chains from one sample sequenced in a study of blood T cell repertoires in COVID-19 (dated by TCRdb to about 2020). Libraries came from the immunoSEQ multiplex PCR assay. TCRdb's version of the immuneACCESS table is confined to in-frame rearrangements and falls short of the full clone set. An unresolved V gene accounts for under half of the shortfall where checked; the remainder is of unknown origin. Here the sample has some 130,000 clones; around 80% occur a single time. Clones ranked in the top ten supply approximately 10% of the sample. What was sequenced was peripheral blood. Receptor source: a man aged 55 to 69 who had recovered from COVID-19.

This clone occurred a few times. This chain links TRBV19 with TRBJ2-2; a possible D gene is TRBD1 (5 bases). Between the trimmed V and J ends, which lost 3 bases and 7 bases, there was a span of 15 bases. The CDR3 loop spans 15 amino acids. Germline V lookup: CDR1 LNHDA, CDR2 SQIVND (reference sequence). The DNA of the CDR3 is TGTGCCAGTAGTATTTTTTCAGGGATTTTCGGGGAGCTGTTTTTT. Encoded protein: CASSIFSGIFGELFF.

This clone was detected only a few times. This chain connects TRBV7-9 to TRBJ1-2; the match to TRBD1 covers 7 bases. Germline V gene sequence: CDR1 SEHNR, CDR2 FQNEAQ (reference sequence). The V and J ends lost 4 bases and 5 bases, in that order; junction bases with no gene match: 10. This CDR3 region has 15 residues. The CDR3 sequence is CASSWAGTETYGYTF. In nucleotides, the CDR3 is TGTGCCAGCAGCTGGGCCGGGACAGAGACTTATGGCTACACCTTC.

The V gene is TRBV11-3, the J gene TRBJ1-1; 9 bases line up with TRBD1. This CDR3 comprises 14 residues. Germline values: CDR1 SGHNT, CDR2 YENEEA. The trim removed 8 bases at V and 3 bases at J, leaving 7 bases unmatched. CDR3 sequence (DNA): TGTGCCAGCGGCTCGGGACAGGGCGACACTGAAGCTTTCTTT. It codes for CASGSGQGDTEAFF.

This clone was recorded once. The CDR3 DNA reads TGTGCCAGCAGCCCAGGAGGGACAGGGGTCCCTGAAGCTTTCTTT. This sequence encodes CASSPGGTGVPEAFF. The V gene is TRBV6-4, the J gene TRBJ1-1, with 10 bases fitting TRBD1. With V trimmed by 6 bases and J by 6 bases, 10 bases remained unmatched. This CDR3 comprises 15 residues. The germline gives CDR1 MRHNA, CDR2 SNTAGT.

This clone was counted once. CDR3 region: CASSLPQGINTEAFF. In DNA form, the CDR3 reads TGTGCCAGCAGCCTACCTCAGGGGATAAACACTGAAGCTTTCTTT. V gene TRBV5-4 combines with J gene TRBJ1-1, with D perhaps TRBD1 (6 bases). CDR3 length equals 15 residues. Looked up from germline, CDR1 is SGHNT and CDR2 is YYREEE (reference sequence). Trimming pared 4 bases from V and 2 bases from J, leaving 15 bases between.

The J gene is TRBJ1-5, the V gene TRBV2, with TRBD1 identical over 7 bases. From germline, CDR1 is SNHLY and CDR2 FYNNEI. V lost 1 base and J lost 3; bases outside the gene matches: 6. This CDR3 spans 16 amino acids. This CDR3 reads CASSEVGGGHNQPQHF. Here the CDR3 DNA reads TGTGCCAGCAGTGAAGTAGGAGGGGGCCACAATCAGCCCCAGCATTTT.

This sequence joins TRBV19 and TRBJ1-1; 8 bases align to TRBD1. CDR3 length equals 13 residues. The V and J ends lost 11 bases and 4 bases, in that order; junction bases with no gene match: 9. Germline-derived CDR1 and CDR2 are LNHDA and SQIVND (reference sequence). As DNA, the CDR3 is TGTGCCTCTCTCGGACAGGGAGTCACTGAAGCTTTCTTT. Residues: CASLGQGVTEAFF.

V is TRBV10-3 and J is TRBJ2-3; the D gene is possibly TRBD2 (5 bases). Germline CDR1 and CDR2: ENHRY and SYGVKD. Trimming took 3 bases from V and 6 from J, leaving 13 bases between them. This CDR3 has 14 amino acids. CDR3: CAISDSEAEDTQYF. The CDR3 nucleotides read TGTGCCATCAGTGACTCGGAGGCGGAGGATACGCAGTATTTT.

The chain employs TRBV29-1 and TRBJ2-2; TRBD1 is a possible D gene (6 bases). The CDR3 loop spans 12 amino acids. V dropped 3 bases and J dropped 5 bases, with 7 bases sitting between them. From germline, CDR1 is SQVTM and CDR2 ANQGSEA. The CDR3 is CSVERGTGELFF. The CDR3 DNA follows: TGCAGCGTTGAGAGGGGGACCGGGGAGCTGTTTTTT.

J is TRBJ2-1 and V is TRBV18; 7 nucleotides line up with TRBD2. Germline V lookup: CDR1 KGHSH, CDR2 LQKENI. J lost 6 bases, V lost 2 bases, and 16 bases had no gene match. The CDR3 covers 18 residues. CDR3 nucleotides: TGTGCCAGCTCACCAGGATTCCCGGGGAGGGGTAGTTCCAATGAGCAGTTCTTC. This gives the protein CASSPGFPGRGSSNEQFF.

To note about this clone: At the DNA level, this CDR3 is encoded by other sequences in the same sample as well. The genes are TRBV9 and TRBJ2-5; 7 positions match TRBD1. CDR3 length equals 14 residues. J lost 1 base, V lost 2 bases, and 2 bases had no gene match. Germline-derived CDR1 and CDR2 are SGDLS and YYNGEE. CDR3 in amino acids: CASSVGTVQETQYF. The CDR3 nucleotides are TGTGCCAGCAGCGTGGGGACAGTCCAAGAGACCCAGTACTTC. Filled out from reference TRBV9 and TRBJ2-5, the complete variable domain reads DSGVTQTPKHLITATGQRVTLRCSPRSGDLSVYWYQQSLDQGLQFLIQYYNGEERAKGNILERFSAQQFPDLHSELNLSSLELGDSALYFCASSVGTVQETQYFGPGTRLLVL.

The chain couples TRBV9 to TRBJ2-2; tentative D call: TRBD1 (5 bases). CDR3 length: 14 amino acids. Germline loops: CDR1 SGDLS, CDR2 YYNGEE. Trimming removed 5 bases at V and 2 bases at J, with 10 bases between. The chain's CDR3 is CASRSGHNTGELFF. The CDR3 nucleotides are TGTGCCAGCAGGTCAGGGCATAACACCGGGGAGCTGTTTTTT.

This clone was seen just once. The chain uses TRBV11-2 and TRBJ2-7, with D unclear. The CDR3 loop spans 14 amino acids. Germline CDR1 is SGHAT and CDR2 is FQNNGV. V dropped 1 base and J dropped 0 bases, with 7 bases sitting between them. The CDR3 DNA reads TGTGCCAGCAGCTTAGGCAGAATCTCCTACGAGCAGTACTTC. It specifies CASSLGRISYEQYF.

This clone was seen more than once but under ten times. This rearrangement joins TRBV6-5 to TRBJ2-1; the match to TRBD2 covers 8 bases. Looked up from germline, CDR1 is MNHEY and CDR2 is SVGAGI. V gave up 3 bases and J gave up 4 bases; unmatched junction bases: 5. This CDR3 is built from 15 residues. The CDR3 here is CASSYPSGSYNEQFF. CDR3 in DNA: TGTGCCAGCAGTTATCCCAGCGGGAGTTACAATGAGCAGTTCTTC.

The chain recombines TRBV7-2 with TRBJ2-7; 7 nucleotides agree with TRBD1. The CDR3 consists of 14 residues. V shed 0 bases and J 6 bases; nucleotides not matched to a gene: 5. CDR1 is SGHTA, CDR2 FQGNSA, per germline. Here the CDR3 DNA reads TGTGCCAGCAGCTTAGCGAGGGACAGAACCGAGCAGTACTTC. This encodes CASSLARDRTEQYF.

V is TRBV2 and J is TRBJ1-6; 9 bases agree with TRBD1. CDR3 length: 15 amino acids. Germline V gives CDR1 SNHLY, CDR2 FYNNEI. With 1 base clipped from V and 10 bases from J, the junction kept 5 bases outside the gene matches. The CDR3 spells CASSEDRGLKSPLHF. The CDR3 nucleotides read TGTGCCAGCAGTGAAGACAGGGGGCTAAAGTCACCCCTCCACTTT.

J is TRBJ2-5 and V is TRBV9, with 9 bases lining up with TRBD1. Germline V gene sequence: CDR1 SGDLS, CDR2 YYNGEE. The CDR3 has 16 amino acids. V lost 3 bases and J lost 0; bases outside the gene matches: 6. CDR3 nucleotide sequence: TGTGCCAGCAGCGCCCGACAGGGGGGTTACCAAGAGACCCAGTACTTC. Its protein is CASSARQGGYQETQYF.

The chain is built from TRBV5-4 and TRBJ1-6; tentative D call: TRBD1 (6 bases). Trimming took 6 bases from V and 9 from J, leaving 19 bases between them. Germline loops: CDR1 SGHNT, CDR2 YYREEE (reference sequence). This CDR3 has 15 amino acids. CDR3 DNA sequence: TGTGCCAGCAAGCTGGACAGACAGCACGGTTCACCCCTCCACTTT. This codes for CASKLDRQHGSPLHF.

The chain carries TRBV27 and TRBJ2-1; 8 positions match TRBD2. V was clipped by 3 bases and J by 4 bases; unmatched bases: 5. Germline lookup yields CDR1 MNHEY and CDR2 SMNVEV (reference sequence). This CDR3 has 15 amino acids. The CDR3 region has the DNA TGTGCCAGCAGTTTGCGTAGCGGGACTTACAATGAGCAGTTCTTC. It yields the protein CASSLRSGTYNEQFF.

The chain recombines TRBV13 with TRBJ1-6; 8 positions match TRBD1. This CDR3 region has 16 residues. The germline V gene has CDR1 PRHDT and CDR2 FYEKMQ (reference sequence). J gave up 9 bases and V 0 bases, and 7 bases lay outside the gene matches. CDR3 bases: TGTGCCAGCAGCTTAGGCCACGACAGGGGAGCTTCACCCCTCCACTTT. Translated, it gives CASSLGHDRGASPLHF.

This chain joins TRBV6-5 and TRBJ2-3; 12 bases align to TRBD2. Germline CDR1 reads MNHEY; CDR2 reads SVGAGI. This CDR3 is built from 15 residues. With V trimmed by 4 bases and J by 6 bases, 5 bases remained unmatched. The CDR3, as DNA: TGTGCCAGCAGTTCCCTAGCGGGGGGGCCCGATACGCAGTATTTT. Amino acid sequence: CASSSLAGGPDTQYF.

This chain's CDR3 is CASSIGRTWSVMNTEAFF. The CDR3 bases are TGTGCCAGTAGTATAGGGAGGACCTGGAGTGTCATGAACACTGAAGCTTTCTTT. The rearrangement joins TRBV19 to TRBJ1-1; D is unresolved. Germline loops: CDR1 LNHDA, CDR2 SQIVND (reference sequence). The CDR3 has 18 residues. Between the trimmed V and J ends, which lost 1 base and 0 bases, there was a span of 18 bases.

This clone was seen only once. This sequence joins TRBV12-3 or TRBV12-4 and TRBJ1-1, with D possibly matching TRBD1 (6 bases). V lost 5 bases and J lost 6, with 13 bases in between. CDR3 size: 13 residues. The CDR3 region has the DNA TGTGCCAGCAGTCTTTTTGAGGGGGCTGAAGCTTTCTTT. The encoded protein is CASSLFEGAEAFF.

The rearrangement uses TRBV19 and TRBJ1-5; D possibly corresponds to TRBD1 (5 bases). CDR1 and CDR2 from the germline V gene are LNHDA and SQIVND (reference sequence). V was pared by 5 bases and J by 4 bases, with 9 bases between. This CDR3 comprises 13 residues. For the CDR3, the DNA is TGTGCCAGTAGTTTCGGGGGAAATCAGCCCCAGCATTTT. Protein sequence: CASSFGGNQPQHF.

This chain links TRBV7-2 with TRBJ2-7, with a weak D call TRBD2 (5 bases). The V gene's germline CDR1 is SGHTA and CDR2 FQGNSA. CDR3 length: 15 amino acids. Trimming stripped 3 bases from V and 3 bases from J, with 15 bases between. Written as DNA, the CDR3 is TGTGCCAGCAGCTTGTCGGACGGACTCCTCTACGAGCAGTACTTC. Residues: CASSLSDGLLYEQYF.

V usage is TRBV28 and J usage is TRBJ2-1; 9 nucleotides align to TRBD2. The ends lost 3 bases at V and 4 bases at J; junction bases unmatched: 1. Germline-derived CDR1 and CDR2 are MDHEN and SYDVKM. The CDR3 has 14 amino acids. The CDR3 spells CASSFSGGYNEQFF. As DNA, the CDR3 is TGTGCCAGCAGTTTTAGCGGGGGATACAATGAGCAGTTCTTC.

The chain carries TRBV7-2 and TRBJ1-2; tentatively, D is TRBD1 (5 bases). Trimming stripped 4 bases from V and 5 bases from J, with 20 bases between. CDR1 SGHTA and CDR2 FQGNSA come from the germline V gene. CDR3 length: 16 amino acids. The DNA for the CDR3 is TGTGCCAGCAGCTCCTGGGTGGGGCTAGGTGGTTATGGCTACACCTTC. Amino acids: CASSSWVGLGGYGYTF.